This T cell receptor beta chain is from a study of cytomegalovirus exposure and HLA in healthy donors. Overall study: Unique TCRs numbering roughly 85 million, obtained from HLA-typed donors, made up an early data release. General observations from the study: A few CMV-associated chains proved CMV antigen-specific in vitro. In an earlier analysis, about 87% or about 30%: the productive usage of most TCR beta V segments. Looking again later, the authors saw that most CMV-associated TCR beta chains seemed HLA-restricted.

PCR amplification relied on 60 Vbeta primers (plus 13 Jbeta primers). Data came from immunoSEQ multiplex PCR; TCRdb stores just in-frame clones and leaves some out. Of approximately 220,000 clones in the sample, around 80% were seen once. This clone was found once. Antigen unknown. There are 17 residues in the CDR3. The trim removed 0 bases at V and 0 bases at J, leaving 8 bases unmatched. Germline assignment: CDR1 SGHRS and CDR2 YFSETQ. The chain is built from TRBV5-1 and TRBJ2-7, with TRBD2 matching over 8 bases. The source of this sequence is a man between 18 and 29 years old in good health and CMV-seronegative. The sequenced material came from PBMCs. The CDR3 DNA is TGCGCCAGCAGCTTGGTAGCTAGCGGGCTCAGCTCCTACGAGCAGTACTTC. The encoded protein is CASSLVASGLSSYEQYF.